Listed below are T cell receptor beta chains from one sample, sequenced in a study of shared clonotypes between healthy human individuals. The protocol was immunoSEQ multiplex PCR, while the TCRdb copy is restricted to in-frame clones and leaves out a portion. The sample has 2 million to 2.5 million clones, around 95% seen once; the top ten hold approximately 0.13%. Sequencing input: naive CD4+ T cells sorted from blood. The source of these receptors is a man between 18 and 35 years old in good health. The CDR3 runs from the conserved cysteine through the conserved F or W. A D gene is named only where the DNA matches it firmly. Expanded clones get a size class; other rows say once, few or many, or leave the size out.

TRBD1 | TRBJ2-5 | . | TRBV5-4 | TGTGCCAGCAGCTCCGCCTCAGGGGGATTCCAAGAGACCCAGTACTTC | CASSSASGGFQETQYF
. | TRBJ2-7 | . | TRBV5-1 | TGCGCCAGCAGCTCCTTAACAGGGTCCTACGAGCAGTACTTC | CASSSLTGSYEQYF
. | TRBJ2-2 | . | TRBV19 | TGTGCCAGTAGTATAGGAGGCACCGGGGAGCTGTTTTTT | CASSIGGTGELFF
. | TRBJ2-5 | . | TRBV30 | TGTGCCTGGAGTCGGGGCGACGGGGAGACCCAGTACTTC | CAWSRGDGETQYF
TRBD2 | TRBJ2-7 | . | TRBV5-1 | TGCGCCAGCAGCTTGGTTAGCGGGGCCCACGAGCAGTACTTC | CASSLVSGAHEQYF
. | TRBJ2-5 | . | TRBV15 | TGTGCCACCAGCCGAGGGCCCGGGGTGGAGACCCAGTACTTC | CATSRGPGVETQYF
. | TRBJ2-3 | . | TRBV2 | TGTGCCACTGGACTATCTCCAGATACGCAGTATTTT | CATGLSPDTQYF
. | TRBJ2-5 | . | TRBV2 | TGTGCCAGCCGTGTGATGGAAGAGACCCAGTACTTC | CASRVMEETQYF
. | TRBJ1-5 | . | TRBV2 | TGTGCCAGCAGTCCCGGACAGATCCAGCCCCAGCATTTT | CASSPGQIQPQHF
. | TRBJ2-2 | . | TRBV6-1 | TGTGCCAGCAGTGTAGAGAAGAACACCGGGGAGCTGTTTTTT | CASSVEKNTGELFF
. | TRBJ2-5 | . | TRBV2 | TGTGCCAGCAGACCTTTTGTGGGAGGAGTAGAGACCCAGTACTTC | CASRPFVGGVETQYF
TRBD2 | TRBJ2-5 | . | TRBV4-2 | TGTGCCAGCAGCCAAGGGGGAGGGTTGGAGACCCAGTACTTC | CASSQGGGLETQYF
. | TRBJ1-2 | . | TRBV6-5 | TGTGCCAGCAATAACGGCTATGGCTACACCTTC | CASNNGYGYTF
TRBD1 | TRBJ1-1 | . | TRBV19 | TGTGCCAGCCGACAGGGGGCTCAAAACACTGAAGCTTTCTTT | CASRQGAQNTEAFF
. | TRBJ1-2 | . | TRBV4-2 | TGTGCCAGCAGCCAAGATGTCAACATGGCTACTGGCTACACCTTC | CASSQDVNMATGYTF
. | TRBJ1-1 | . | TRBV27 | TGTGCCAGCAGTTACGGGGAGTGGACTGAAGCTTTCTTT | CASSYGEWTEAFF
TRBD2 | TRBJ2-1 | . | TRBV5-1 | TGCGCCAGCAGCTTGGGGTCTAGCGGATACAATGAGCAGTTCTTC | CASSLGSSGYNEQFF
TRBD2 | TRBJ2-2 | . | TRBV6-5 | TGTGCCAGCAATCAAGCGGGGGGAATTGTCGGGGAGCTGTTTTTT | CASNQAGGIVGELFF
. | TRBJ2-5 | . | TRBV21-1 | TGTGCCAGCAGCCCGTACCAAGAGACCCAGTACTTC | CASSPYQETQYF
. | TRBJ1-5 | . | TRBV5-6 | TGTGCCAGCAGCTTGGGGGGTTCCAATCAGCCCCAGCATTTT | CASSLGGSNQPQHF
TRBD1 | TRBJ2-5 | once | TRBV7-2 | TGTGCCAGCAGCTTAGCCGGGACAGCAAAAGAGACCCAGTACTTC | CASSLAGTAKETQYF
. | TRBJ1-6 | . | TRBV29-1 | TGCAGCGCTCGGACGGAAAATTCACCCCTCCACTTT | CSARTENSPLHF
. | TRBJ2-4 | . | TRBV12-5 | TGTGCTAGTGTCTTACAGCTAGCCAAAAACATTCAGTACTTC | CASVLQLAKNIQYF
. | TRBJ1-2 | . | TRBV6-5 | TGTGCCAGCAAAGGGGCAGGGCCCTATGGCTACACCTTC | CASKGAGPYGYTF
. | TRBJ1-6 | . | TRBV4-3 | TGCGCCAGCAGCCAAGATGAACAGATCGAGGGTTCACCCCTCCACTTT | CASSQDEQIEGSPLHF
. | TRBJ2-1 | . | TRBV5-1 | TGCGCCAGCAGCCTCGTAGCGGTCTCCTACAATGAGCAGTTCTTC | CASSLVAVSYNEQFF
TRBD1 | TRBJ1-4 | . | TRBV5-5 | TGTGCCAGCAGCTGGACCAAAGGGACAGCCTCAACTAATGAAAAACTGTTTTTT | CASSWTKGTASTNEKLFF
. | TRBJ1-5 | . | TRBV30 | TGTGCCTGGAGGACCCCGGGTCGGGGCAATCAGCCCCAGCATTTT | CAWRTPGRGNQPQHF
. | TRBJ1-2 | . | TRBV7-8 | TGTGCCAGCAGCTTGGGGCCAGGGGTCTATGGCTACACCTTC | CASSLGPGVYGYTF